This passage covers 12 T cell receptor beta chains from one sample sequenced in a study of molecular identifiers for immune sequencing clone quantification. TCRdb re-analysed the PCR reads in MiXCR, keeping a single row per CDR3 protein. This sample has approximately 590,000 distinct CDR3 sequences, with less than 30% found just once. Sample: naive CD8+ T cells from blood, with Jurkat cell RNA spiked in. Indicated subset: FACS-sorted CD8+CD4-CCR7+CD45RA+ naive T cells. These receptors originate from a human donor in good health. Some libraries in this study had Jurkat cell RNA spiked in.

This clonotype was seen at least ten times. The chain is built from TRBV30 and TRBJ1-2; D perhaps matches TRBD1 (5 bases). This CDR3 spans 14 amino acids. Between the trimmed V and J ends, which lost 1 base and 2 bases, there was a span of 11 bases. In germline, CDR1 is GTSNPN, CDR2 SVGIG (reference sequence). The CDR3 sequence is CAWSEGPGNYGYTF. The CDR3 coding sequence is TGTGCCTGGAGTGAAGGGCCAGGGAACTATGGCTACACCTTC.

To note about this clonotype: A read error may explain this, as a much larger clone is one base away. DNA of the CDR3: TGTGCCAGCAGTTACGGTGTGGGTCAGCCCCAGCGTTTT. Translating it yields CASSYGVGQPQRF. The chain recombines TRBV6-2 or TRBV6-3 with TRBJ1-5; no clear D. This CDR3 has 13 residues. Germline CDR1 and CDR2: MNHEY and SVGEGT.

This chain uses TRBV6-2 or TRBV6-3 with TRBJ2-2, with D perhaps being TRBD1 or TRBD2 (5 bases each). V was clipped by 2 bases and J by 6 bases, with 16 bases between them. The CDR3 runs 16 residues. From germline, CDR1 is MNHEY and CDR2 SVGEGT. The chain's CDR3 is CASSYPQPRDPGELFF. The CDR3 region has the DNA TGTGCCAGCAGTTACCCCCAACCCCGGGACCCCGGGGAGCTGTTTTTT.

A remark on this clonotype: Here the CDR3 omits its conserved ending phenylalanine or tryptophan, so a read error is the likely source. The chain uses TRBV6-2 or TRBV6-3 and TRBJ1-1, with unresolved D. Germline lookup yields CDR1 MNHEY and CDR2 SVGEGT. The CDR3 runs to 14 residues. V lost 3 bases and J 0 bases, leaving 8 bases between the germline ends. The CDR3 protein is CASSYEVMNTEAFS. CDR3 DNA: TGTGCCAGCAGTTATGAGGTCATGAACACTGAAGCTTTCTCT.

This clonotype was counted many times. The chain uses TRBV7-6 and TRBJ2-3; 7 bases match TRBD2. This CDR3 has 18 residues. Germline CDR1 is SGHVS and CDR2 is FNYEAQ. With 5 bases clipped from V and 1 base from J, the junction kept 15 bases outside the gene matches. This chain's CDR3 is CASSPTGERGIGTDTQYF. In DNA form, the CDR3 reads TGTGCCAGCAGCCCAACGGGGGAGCGGGGAATCGGCACAGATACGCAGTATTTT.

A remark on this clonotype: With a much larger clone just one base away, this may be a read error. The J gene is TRBJ2-3, the V gene TRBV5-1; 8 nucleotides match TRBD2. CDR3 length: 14 residues. V lost 4 bases and J lost 11; bases outside the gene matches: 12. Germline CDR1 and CDR2: SGHRS and YFSETQ. This chain's CDR3 is CASSPTGGGLGQYF. For the CDR3, the DNA is TGCGCCAGCAGCCCAACCGGGGGGGGCCTCGGGCAGTATTTT. The entire variable domain, with the rest obtained from reference TRBV5-1 and TRBJ2-3, is as follows: KAGVTQTPRYLIKTRGQQVTLSCSPISGHRSVSWYQQTPGQGLQFLFEYFSETQRNKGNFPGRFSGRQFSNSRSEMNVSTLELGDSALYLCASSPTGGGLGQYFGPGTRLTVL.

The chain uses TRBV5-1 and TRBJ2-2, with D perhaps matching TRBD1 or TRBD2 (6 bases each). The V end was cut by 7 bases, the J end by 1 base, with 14 bases between. CDR3 length: 15 residues. The V gene's germline CDR1 is SGHRS and CDR2 YFSETQ. The CDR3 spells CASQTGLMNTGELFF. The CDR3 DNA reads TGCGCCAGCCAGACAGGACTAATGAACACCGGGGAGCTGTTTTTT.

This clonotype has only a few counts. The chain recombines TRBV20-1 with TRBJ2-1; TRBD2 aligns across 10 bases. V was pared by 2 bases and J by 8 bases, with 6 bases of the junction left unmatched. Germline loops: CDR1 DFQATT, CDR2 SNEGSKA (reference sequence). The CDR3 runs to 14 residues. The CDR3 nucleotides are TGCAGTGCTAGAATAGCTAGCGGGAGCTATGAGCAGTTCTTC. It yields the protein CSARIASGSYEQFF.

This clonotype was seen only a few times. The genes are TRBV6-6 and TRBJ2-3; the D is unclear. The germline CDR1 and CDR2 sequences are MNHNY and SVGAGI (reference sequence). V lost 6 bases and J lost 2, with 12 bases in between. This CDR3 is 14 amino acids long. The CDR3 bases are TGTGCCAGCAGCCAGTTGCTTACCACAGATACGCAGTATTTT. It yields the protein CASSQLLTTDTQYF.

The V call is TRBV14, the J call TRBJ2-7, with D tentatively TRBD2 (5 bases). V lost 4 bases to trimming and J lost 3 bases, with 10 bases between them. The CDR3 sequence is 13 residues long. Germline CDR1 reads SGHDN; CDR2 reads FVKESK. The CDR3 DNA sequence: TGTGCCAGCAGCCGCACTAGTTACTACGAGCAGTACTTC. It yields the protein CASSRTSYYEQYF.

This clonotype was detected many times. The V and J genes are TRBV5-4 and TRBJ2-7; 8 bases match TRBD1. In germline, CDR1 is SGHNT, CDR2 YYREEE (reference sequence). The CDR3 extends over 14 amino acids. V gave up 4 bases and J gave up 6 bases; unmatched junction bases: 9. The CDR3 protein is CASSPVDRVGEQYF. The CDR3 bases are TGTGCCAGCAGCCCCGTGGACAGGGTGGGCGAGCAGTACTTC.

The chain joins TRBV19 to TRBJ1-5; 9 nucleotides line up with TRBD1. The germline CDR1 and CDR2 sequences are LNHDA and SQIVND (reference sequence). V gave up 1 base and J gave up 6 bases; unmatched junction bases: 4. The CDR3 is 15 residues long. The CDR3 region is CASSIGTGVGQPQHF. CDR3 coding DNA: TGTGCCAGTAGTATAGGGACAGGGGTGGGTCAGCCCCAGCATTTT.